This TCR beta chain is drawn from a study of T cell repertoires in cytomegalovirus infection. Remarks on this clonotype: The antigen is unknown.

CDR1 and CDR2 (germline): MNHEY, SVGEGT. The length of the CDR3 is 16 residues. Trimming took off 6 bases at V and 0 bases at J, with 17 bases between the two ends. Using its own MiXCR run on the reads, TCRdb lists one record per CDR3 protein. The sample carries some 160,000 distinct CDR3 sequences, roughly 18% recorded once. Whole-study results and caveats: CMV-specific HLA-C-restricted TCR beta clonotypes dominated the ex vivo response.

Input material: CD8+ T cells from PBMCs. The chain uses TRBV6-2 or TRBV6-3 and TRBJ1-1; TRBD1 might be the D (5 bases). This TCR derives from a human donor in good health (CMV status not recorded). Some clones in this sample may be carry-over from other donors' samples. This CDR3 is CASSRSRNRMNTEAFF. CDR3 DNA: TGTGCCAGCAGCCGGTCACGAAACAGGATGAACACTGAAGCTTTCTTT.